Reported below is one TCR beta chain. What it binds is not known. This sample is drawn from a study of radiotherapy plus CTLA-4 blockade in lung cancer. Findings and caveats of the study: The best predictor of response was reported to be early blood T cell clone dynamics, with interferon-beta.

Germline-derived CDR1 and CDR2 are SNHLY and FYNNEI. This CDR3 has 16 residues. V lost 5 bases and J lost 7; bases outside the gene matches: 16. Sequenced by immunoSEQ multiplex PCR; TCRdb stores in-frame clones only, minus some. The table has approximately 37,000 clones, roughly 70% seen once; the top ten hold approximately 9%. This chain connects TRBV2 to TRBJ2-5; TRBD1 aligns across 7 bases. This clonotype was obtained from a human donor with non-small cell lung cancer who had stable disease on radiotherapy plus ipilimumab. Source: peripheral blood, taken from a patient treated with radiotherapy plus ipilimumab. CDR3 in amino acids: CASSSQPRDRAGTQYF. As DNA, the CDR3 is TGTGCCAGCAGTTCCCAACCCCGGGACAGAGCTGGGACCCAGTACTTC.